This T cell receptor beta chain was documented in a study of vaccination effects on CD4 cells after COVID-19. The overall study: Everyone in the study got two shots of either the BNT162b2 or mRNA-1273 vaccine.

Antigen-specific CD4+ T cells expanded by the ViraFEST assay with viral peptide pools were then sequenced. With around ten days of culture completed, CD4+ T cells were isolated. In the vaccine recipients, nucleocapsid antibodies were negative and there was no prior SARS-CoV-2 infection. In culture with 9.5 to 10 IU/ml IL-2 and about 10 ug/ml peptides, PBMC were grown at a few million per well. CDR3 size: 13 residues. CDR1 is MGHRA and CDR2 is YSYEKL in the germline V gene. V was cut by 4 bases and J by 5 bases, with 9 bases left in between. This clone was detected only a few times. Antigen specificity is unknown. Repertoires were generated with immunoSEQ multiplex PCR, while TCRdb's copy carries only in-frame clones and drops some. The profile covers tens of thousands of clones, with under 70% appearing a single time and around 21% taken by the ten largest. Study-level points and caveats: After vaccination, at late timepoints, clones induced by infection and by vaccine contracted markedly.

The chain joins TRBV4-1 to TRBJ2-1; D possibly corresponds to TRBD2 (5 bases). Here the sequenced sample was CD4+ T cells from PBMCs cultured with SARS-CoV-2 spike peptides, taken before COVID-19 vaccination. This clonotype originated in a human donor who received a COVID-19 vaccine. The CDR3 DNA reads as TGCGCCAGCAGCCGAGGGCGCGACAATGAGCAGTTCTTC. Protein product: CASSRGRDNEQFF.